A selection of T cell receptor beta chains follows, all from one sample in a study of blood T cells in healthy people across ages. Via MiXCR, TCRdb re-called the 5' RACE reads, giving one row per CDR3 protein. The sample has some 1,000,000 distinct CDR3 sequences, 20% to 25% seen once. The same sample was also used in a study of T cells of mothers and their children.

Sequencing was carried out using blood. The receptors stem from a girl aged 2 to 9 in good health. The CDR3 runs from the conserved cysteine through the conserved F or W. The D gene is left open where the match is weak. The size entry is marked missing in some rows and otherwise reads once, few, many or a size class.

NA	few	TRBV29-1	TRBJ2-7	CSVKGDSYEQYF	TGCAGCGTCAAGGGGGACTCCTACGAGCAGTACTTC
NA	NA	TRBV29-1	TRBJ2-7	CSVTPLGAYEQYF	TGCAGCGTTACCCCCTTGGGGGCCTACGAGCAGTACTTC
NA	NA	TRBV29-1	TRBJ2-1	CSVEAQGRDNEQFF	TGCAGCGTTGAAGCGCAGGGGCGGGACAATGAGCAGTTCTTC
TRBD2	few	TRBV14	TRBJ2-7	CASSQELAGRLWREQYF	TGTGCCAGCAGCCAAGAACTAGCGGGAAGGCTCTGGAGGGAGCAGTACTTC
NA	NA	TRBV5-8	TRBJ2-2	CASSSVGRGTGELFF	TGTGCCAGCAGCTCTGTGGGCCGCGGCACCGGGGAGCTGTTTTTT
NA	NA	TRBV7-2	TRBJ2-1	CASSLEAVGEQFF	TGTGCCAGCAGCTTAGAGGCAGTAGGGGAGCAGTTCTTC
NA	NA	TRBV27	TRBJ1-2	CASSTLQANYGYTF	TGTGCCAGCAGTACGCTCCAGGCTAACTATGGCTACACCTTC
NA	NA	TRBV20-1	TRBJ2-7	CSATKGDSLIRYEQYF	TGCAGTGCAACAAAGGGAGACTCACTAATTCGCTACGAGCAGTACTTC
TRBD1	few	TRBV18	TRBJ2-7	CASSPTGEPYEQYF	TGTGCCAGCTCACCAACAGGGGAGCCCTACGAGCAGTACTTC
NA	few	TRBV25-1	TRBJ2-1	CASSESWNEQFF	TGTGCCAGCAGTGAATCCTGGAATGAGCAGTTCTTC
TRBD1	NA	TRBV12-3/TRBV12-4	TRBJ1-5	CASRTRDRNQPQHF	TGTGCCAGCAGAACCCGGGACAGGAATCAGCCCCAGCATTTT
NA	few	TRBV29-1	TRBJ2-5	CSVYTWETQYF	TGCAGCGTGTATACTTGGGAGACCCAGTACTTC
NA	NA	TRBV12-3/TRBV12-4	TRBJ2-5	CASSGTPGETQYF	TGTGCCAGCAGTGGGACGCCCGGAGAGACCCAGTACTTC
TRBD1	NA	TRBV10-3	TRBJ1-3	CAIIGTASGNTIYF	TGTGCCATCATCGGGACAGCCTCTGGAAACACCATATATTTT
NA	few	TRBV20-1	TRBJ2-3	CSALGEVITDTQYF	TGCAGTGCCCTCGGGGAGGTGATCACAGATACGCAGTATTTT
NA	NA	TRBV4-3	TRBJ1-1	CASSPNTGGSEAFF	TGCGCCAGCAGCCCAAACACGGGAGGGAGTGAAGCTTTCTTT
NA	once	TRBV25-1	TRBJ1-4	CASSLGQSNAKLFF	TGTGCCAGCAGTTTAGGACAGAGCAATGCAAAACTGTTTTTT
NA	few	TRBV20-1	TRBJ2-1	CSARDLLSGEQFF	TGCAGTGCTAGAGATCTACTGAGCGGTGAGCAGTTCTTC
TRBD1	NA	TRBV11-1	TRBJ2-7	CASSLAFTQGADEQYF	TGTGCCAGCAGCTTAGCGTTTACACAGGGGGCCGACGAGCAGTACTTC
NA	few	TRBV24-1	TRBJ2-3	CPSQAEGTDTQYF	TGTCCCTCTCAAGCGGAGGGCACAGATACGCAGTATTTT
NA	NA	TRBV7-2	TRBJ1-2	CASSPGLHGDYGYTF	TGTGCCAGCAGCCCGGGACTCCACGGGGACTATGGCTACACCTTC
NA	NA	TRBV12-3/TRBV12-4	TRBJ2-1	CASVRVALLSNEQFF	TGTGCCAGCGTTAGGGTGGCTCTACTCAGCAATGAGCAGTTCTTC
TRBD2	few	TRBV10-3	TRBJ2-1	CAIRRGDNEQFF	TGTGCCATCAGGCGGGGGGACAATGAGCAGTTCTTC
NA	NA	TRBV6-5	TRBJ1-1	CVSSSLTGSEAFF	TGTGTCAGCAGTTCCCTCACAGGGTCTGAAGCTTTCTTT
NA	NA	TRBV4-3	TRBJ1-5	CASSQDLRGGNQPQHF	TGCGCCAGCAGCCAAGATCTAAGAGGGGGCAATCAGCCCCAGCATTTT
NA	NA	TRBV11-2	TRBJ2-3	CASSLRAQSGWGIVDTQYF	TGTGCCAGCAGCTTAAGGGCCCAGTCCGGGTGGGGGATCGTAGATACGCAGTATTTT
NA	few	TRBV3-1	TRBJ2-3	CASSPNADTQYF	TGTGCCAGCAGCCCAAACGCAGATACGCAGTATTTT
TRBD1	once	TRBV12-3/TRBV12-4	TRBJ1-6	CASSPFPDRGNSPLHF	TGTGCCAGCAGTCCCTTCCCTGACAGGGGTAATTCACCCCTCCACTTT
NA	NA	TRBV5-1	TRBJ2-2	CASSLAGSSNTGELFF	TGCGCCAGCAGCTTGGCGGGCAGTTCTAACACCGGGGAGCTGTTTTTT
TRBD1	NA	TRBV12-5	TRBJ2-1	CASGEGQGTYNEQFF	TGTGCTAGTGGCGAGGGACAGGGGACATACAATGAGCAGTTCTTC
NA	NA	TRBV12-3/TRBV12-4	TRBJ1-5	CASSFQINQPQHF	TGTGCCAGCAGTTTCCAAATCAATCAGCCCCAGCATTTT
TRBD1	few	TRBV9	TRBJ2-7	CASSSHYGTGGYEQYF	TGTGCCAGCAGCTCCCACTACGGGACAGGGGGCTACGAGCAGTACTTC
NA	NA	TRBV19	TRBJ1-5	CASSISQRGGQPQHF	TGTGCCAGTAGTATCTCGCAGAGAGGGGGTCAGCCCCAGCATTTT
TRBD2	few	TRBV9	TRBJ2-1	CASSVVAGAFNEQFF	TGTGCCAGCAGCGTAGTAGCGGGAGCTTTCAATGAGCAGTTCTTC
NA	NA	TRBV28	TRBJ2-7	CASSLLSGRASSYEQYF	TGTGCCAGCAGTTTACTCTCTGGCAGGGCTAGCTCCTACGAGCAGTACTTC
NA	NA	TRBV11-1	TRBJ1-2	CASSLASGHYGYTF	TGTGCCAGCAGCTTAGCGTCTGGGCACTATGGCTACACCTTC
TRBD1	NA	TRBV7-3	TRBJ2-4	CASSPPGQGAYIQYF	TGTGCCAGCAGTCCCCCGGGACAGGGGGCCTACATTCAGTACTTC
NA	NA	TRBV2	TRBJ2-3	CASSEARPTDGDTQYF	TGTGCCAGCAGTGAAGCGCGCCCAACGGATGGAGATACGCAGTATTTT
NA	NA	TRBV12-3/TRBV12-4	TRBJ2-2	CASSLRPGRGRGGELFF	TGTGCCAGCAGTCTCCGCCCGGGGAGGGGGAGAGGCGGGGAGCTGTTTTTT
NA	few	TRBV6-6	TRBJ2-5	CASSYSEMGYQETQYF	TGTGCCAGCAGTTACAGTGAGATGGGGTACCAAGAGACCCAGTACTTC
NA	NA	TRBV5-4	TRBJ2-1	CASSLVTPTYNEQFF	TGTGCCAGCAGCTTGGTTACACCTACCTACAATGAGCAGTTCTTC
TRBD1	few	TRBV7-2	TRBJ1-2	CASSPTTGAGRGGYTF	TGTGCCAGCAGCCCAACGACAGGGGCCGGTCGCGGTGGCTACACCTTC
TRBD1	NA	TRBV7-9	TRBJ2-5	CASSWPETGGAGEQYF	TGTGCCAGCAGCTGGCCCGAGACAGGGGGCGCGGGTGAGCAGTACTTC